The TCR beta chain described here comes from a study of cytomegalovirus exposure and HLA in healthy donors. The PCR made use of 60 Vbeta and 13 Jbeta primers. TCRdb's copy holds only in-frame clones and misses some; the assay was immunoSEQ multiplex PCR. The sample contains approximately 150,000 clones, roughly 78% of which appear only once. As concerns this clone: The same CDR3 arises from other DNA sequences in this sample as well.

Germline V gene sequence: CDR1 MRHNA, CDR2 SNTAGT. The CDR3 length is 13 residues. Trimming left V 5 bases short and J 9 bases short, with 11 bases between. This receptor was identified in a woman aged 45 to 65 in good health and CMV-seropositive. The chain couples TRBV6-4 to TRBJ1-6, with a possible D match to TRBD1 (6 bases). Sequenced sample: PBMCs. CDR3 amino acids: CASSNEGGSPLHF. Written as DNA, the CDR3 is TGTGCCAGCAGTAACGAAGGGGGTTCACCCCTCCACTTT.